This T cell receptor beta chain comes out of a study of T cell responses to AZD1222 COVID-19 vaccine. Study findings and constraints: A mostly white British donor set with more females was recruited, and clonal diversity was possibly underestimated. Unmutated regions of variants are reportedly targeted by nearly half of spike-specific TCRs.

The CDR3 spans 14 residues. Trimming cost V 6 bases and J 6 bases; bases outside gene matches: 7. Germline lookup yields CDR1 SNHLY and CDR2 FYNNEI. Regarding this clone: Its antigen remains unidentified.

This table comes from immunoSEQ multiplex PCR, and its TCRdb copy is limited to in-frame clones, with some not included. In the table there are 140,000 to 150,000 clones, more than 75% of which are singletons. The V call is TRBV2, the J call TRBJ2-7; 11 positions match TRBD1. The source of this sequence is an adult in good health. The material was peripheral blood, obtained on day 0 of MenACWY control vaccination. The CDR3 DNA reads as TGTGCCAGCAGGGCCCCCGGGACAGGGGGCGAGCAGTACTTC. It translates to CASRAPGTGGEQYF.